A selection of T cell receptor beta chains follows, all from one sample in a study of a mutant IDH1 vaccine in newly diagnosed glioma. Method: immunoSEQ multiplex PCR; TCRdb's copy keeps in-frame clones and lacks some. Among tens of thousands of clones listed, around four fifths were seen once. Their recognized antigens are unknown. Sequencing was performed on PBMCs, taken from a glioma patient whose treatment included an IDH1 peptide vaccine. The receptors were gathered from a young man with glioma. CDR3s include the opening cysteine and the closing phenylalanine or tryptophan. The D gene is left open where the match is weak. Size is omitted from some rows. Given values are once, few, many or a class for expanded clones.

V gene	clone size	J gene	D gene	CDR3 protein	CDR3 DNA
TRBV5-4	-	TRBJ2-6	TRBD2	CASSLGIAGSSGANVLTF	TGTGCCAGCAGCTTGGGTATAGCGGGGAGCTCTGGGGCCAACGTCCTGACTTTC
TRBV7-2	-	TRBJ1-3	-	CASSLWASSGNTIYF	TGTGCCAGCAGCTTATGGGCAAGCTCTGGAAACACCATATATTTT
TRBV6-1	-	TRBJ2-7	-	CASSEWSNEQYF	TGTGCCAGCAGTGAATGGTCGAACGAGCAGTACTTC
TRBV7-6	-	TRBJ2-3	-	CASSRFDRSTDTQYF	TGTGCCAGCAGCCGCTTCGACAGAAGCACAGATACGCAGTATTTT
TRBV7-3	few	TRBJ1-2	-	CASSVRGRAQYGYTF	TGTGCCAGCAGCGTGAGGGGCAGGGCACAATATGGCTACACCTTC
TRBV20-1	few	TRBJ2-5	-	CSARLQETQYF	TGCAGTGCTAGACTACAAGAGACCCAGTACTTC
TRBV7-9	-	TRBJ2-7	-	CASSSRGAEEQYF	TGTGCCAGCAGCAGCCGAGGGGCGGAAGAGCAGTACTTC
TRBV4-1	-	TRBJ2-3	TRBD2	CASSQLTSGRADTQYF	TGCGCCAGCAGCCAGTTAACTAGCGGGAGGGCAGATACGCAGTATTTT
TRBV5-4	-	TRBJ1-2	-	CASSLAGTVQYTF	TGTGCCAGCAGCTTGGCCGGTACTGTTCAGTACACCTTC
TRBV18	-	TRBJ1-3	-	CASSPDPEGGSGNTIYF	TGTGCCAGCTCACCCGACCCGGAGGGGGGCTCTGGAAACACCATATATTTT
TRBV4-1	-	TRBJ2-5	-	CASSQFYDQETQYF	TGCGCCAGCAGCCAATTTTATGACCAAGAGACCCAGTACTTC
TRBV5-1	once	TRBJ2-7	-	CASSPNPGRSRPFAYEQYF	TGCGCCAGCAGCCCCAACCCGGGACGATCACGTCCCTTCGCCTACGAGCAGTACTTC
TRBV6-5	-	TRBJ2-1	-	CASSYSTNGDNEQFF	TGTGCCAGCAGTTACTCTACGAACGGGGACAATGAGCAGTTCTTC
TRBV18	-	TRBJ2-2	-	CASSPPRGNTGELFF	TGTGCCAGCTCACCACCGCGCGGGAACACCGGGGAGCTGTTTTTT
TRBV5-1	-	TRBJ2-3	-	CASSPDGGFTDTQYF	TGCGCCAGCAGCCCCGATGGGGGTTTCACAGATACGCAGTATTTT
TRBV5-8	-	TRBJ2-3	-	CASTLLRTDTQYF	TGTGCCAGCACCCTTTTACGCACAGATACGCAGTATTTT
TRBV6-6	once	TRBJ2-5	TRBD1	CASSSTGVETQYF	TGTGCCAGCAGTTCGACAGGGGTCGAGACCCAGTACTTC
TRBV27	-	TRBJ2-4	-	CASSPGLQNIQYF	TGTGCCAGCAGCCCGGGACTTCAAAACATTCAGTACTTC
TRBV29-1	-	TRBJ1-1	-	CSAVQGWNTEAFF	TGCAGCGCTGTACAGGGTTGGAACACTGAAGCTTTCTTT
TRBV30	-	TRBJ1-1	-	CAWSPGREVTEAFF	TGTGCCTGGAGTCCCGGACGGGAGGTCACTGAAGCTTTCTTT
TRBV20-1	-	TRBJ1-3	-	CSGGLGNTIYF	TGCAGTGGGGGGTTAGGAAACACCATATATTTT
TRBV9	-	TRBJ1-3	TRBD1	CASSPGGAPGNTIYF	TGTGCCAGCAGTCCAGGGGGCGCCCCTGGAAACACCATATATTTT
TRBV5-1	-	TRBJ2-5	-	CASRRGGSQETQYF	TGCGCCAGCAGAAGGGGGGGCAGCCAAGAGACCCAGTACTTC
TRBV5-1	-	TRBJ1-2	-	CASSLTRDGPPGYTF	TGCGCCAGCAGCTTAACTCGGGACGGACCCCCTGGCTACACCTTC
TRBV6-1	once	TRBJ2-7	-	CASSSVLGDEQYF	TGTGCCAGCAGTTCGGTCCTTGGGGACGAGCAGTACTTC
TRBV13	-	TRBJ1-1	-	CASSLQGSEAFF	TGTGCCAGCAGCCTGCAGGGAAGTGAAGCTTTCTTT
TRBV15	-	TRBJ1-5	-	CATSIGYSNQPQHF	TGTGCCACCAGCATAGGGTATAGCAATCAGCCCCAGCATTTT
TRBV29-1	-	TRBJ2-7	TRBD2	CSVGPSGRASEQYF	TGCAGCGTTGGGCCTAGCGGGAGGGCCAGCGAGCAGTACTTC
TRBV5-1	-	TRBJ2-5	TRBD2	CASSPGTSGGAETQYF	TGCGCCAGCAGCCCAGGGACTAGCGGGGGGGCCGAGACCCAGTACTTC
TRBV2	-	TRBJ1-5	TRBD1	CASRKGQNSNQPQHF	TGTGCCAGCAGGAAGGGACAGAATAGCAATCAGCCCCAGCATTTT
TRBV11-2	-	TRBJ1-1	-	CASSFYRNTEAFF	TGTGCCAGCAGCTTCTACAGGAACACTGAAGCTTTCTTT
TRBV5-1	-	TRBJ2-7	TRBD1	CASSADLPDRGFSYEQYF	TGCGCCAGCAGCGCGGACCTTCCGGACAGGGGGTTCTCCTACGAGCAGTACTTC
TRBV7-6	-	TRBJ1-5	-	CASSPDGQPTFKVYGNQPQHF	TGTGCCAGCAGTCCAGACGGACAGCCAACCTTCAAGGTTTACGGCAATCAGCCCCAGCATTTT
TRBV19	-	TRBJ1-1	-	CASSPYLRDREEAFF	TGTGCCAGTAGTCCATACCTCCGGGACCGCGAGGAAGCTTTCTTT
TRBV27	few	TRBJ1-1	TRBD1	CASSPGQGRGNTEAFF	TGTGCCAGCAGCCCCGGACAGGGAAGGGGGAACACTGAAGCTTTCTTT
TRBV30	few	TRBJ1-5	-	CAWRGKGGQPQHF	TGTGCCTGGAGAGGGAAAGGAGGACAGCCCCAGCATTTT
TRBV30	-	TRBJ1-5	TRBD1	CAWSKGPGQRNQPQHF	TGTGCCTGGAGTAAGGGACCGGGACAGAGAAATCAGCCCCAGCATTTT
TRBV11-2	-	TRBJ2-1	-	CASSWGRQFF	TGTGCCAGCTCGTGGGGACGGCAGTTCTTC